The 5 T cell receptor beta chains in this list originate from one sample, sequenced in a study of cytomegalovirus exposure and HLA in healthy donors. The PCR contained 60 Vbeta and 13 Jbeta primers. This table comes from immunoSEQ multiplex PCR, and its TCRdb copy is limited to in-frame clones, with some not included. Here the sample spans 150,000 to 200,000 clones, roughly 80% being singletons. Sequencing used PBMCs. The receptors stem from a male donor in good health and CMV-seronegative.

This clone was recorded only once. The chain couples TRBV28 to TRBJ2-7, with D perhaps TRBD2 (6 bases). V gave up 7 bases and J gave up 3 bases, with 10 bases separating them. CDR1 MDHEN and CDR2 SYDVKM come from the germline V gene. The CDR3 extends over 12 amino acids. CDR3 protein: CASTPEGYEQYF. The CDR3 region has the DNA TGTGCCAGCACCCCGGAGGGCTACGAGCAGTACTTC.

V usage is TRBV9 and J usage is TRBJ1-2; 12 positions agree with TRBD1. V was clipped by 2 bases and J by 2 bases; unmatched bases: 7. The CDR3 loop spans 17 amino acids. Germline CDR1 and CDR2: SGDLS and YYNGEE. The DNA for the CDR3 is TGTGCCAGCAGCGTCGGGGACAGGGGGCGCCGGAACTATGGCTACACCTTC. It encodes CASSVGDRGRRNYGYTF.

The chain couples TRBV6-1 to TRBJ1-3; D is uncertain. The V gene lost 2 bases and the J gene lost 0 bases, with 8 bases spanning the gap. Germline loops: CDR1 MNHNS, CDR2 SASEGT. The CDR3 totals 15 residues. CDR3 amino acids: CASSEILPSGNTIYF. The CDR3 coding sequence is TGTGCCAGCAGTGAAATTCTTCCCTCTGGAAACACCATATATTTT.

The V call is TRBV5-8, the J call TRBJ2-3; 7 positions match TRBD2. This CDR3 spans 14 amino acids. Germline V gives CDR1 SGHTS, CDR2 YDEGEE. Unmatched junction bases numbered 2, after V lost 2 bases and J lost 2 bases. The CDR3, as DNA: TGTGCCAGCAGCTTCCAGCGGGACACAGATACGCAGTATTTT. Translating it yields CASSFQRDTDTQYF.

The V call is TRBV18, the J call TRBJ2-5; 7 bases are a match to TRBD2. The CDR3 loop spans 15 amino acids. Germline CDR1 reads KGHSH; CDR2 reads LQKENI. The V segment lost 3 bases and the J segment 4 bases; nucleotides outside the gene matches: 8. The CDR3 region is CASSPGSGMRETQYF. CDR3 nucleotides: TGTGCCAGCTCACCCGGGAGCGGGATGCGAGAGACCCAGTACTTC.